These 5 T cell receptor beta chains share one sample of origin, sequenced in a study of T cells expressing NK-cell markers. TCRdb reworked the 5' RACE reads into one entry per CDR3 protein, no DNA. The sample holds about 410,000 distinct CDR3 sequences. Sequencing used blood T cells: a sorted CD56 or NKG2C T cell subset, CD4+ or CD8+ T cells, or bulk PBMC T cells (not recorded which). The origin of the receptors is a woman aged 45-65 years in good health.

This chain links TRBV28 with TRBJ2-1. This CDR3 spans 13 amino acids. Looked up from germline, CDR1 is MDHEN and CDR2 is SYDVKM. The CDR3 is CASMLLNIHEQFF.

The chain joins TRBV14 to TRBJ2-1. Looked up from germline, CDR1 is SGHDN and CDR2 is FVKESK. There are 16 residues in the CDR3. The chain's CDR3 is CASSRVRTGAHNEQFF.

V usage is TRBV24-1 and J usage is TRBJ2-6. The CDR3 consists of 12 residues. The germline gives CDR1 KGHDR, CDR2 SFDVKD. CDR3 amino acids: CATSVGANVLTF.

The rearrangement uses TRBV12-3 or TRBV12-4 and TRBJ2-5; the D gene TCRdb calls, TRBD1, cannot be checked with no DNA. The CDR3 sequence is 16 residues long. This chain's CDR3 is CASSFGNRGQVETQYF.

The V gene is TRBV3-1, the J gene TRBJ2-3; the D gene TCRdb calls, TRBD2, cannot be checked with no DNA. Germline values: CDR1 LGHDT, CDR2 YNNKEL (reference sequence). This CDR3 has 15 residues. The CDR3: CASSALAGYSDTQYF.